What follows are 22 T cell receptor beta chains derived from one specimen sequenced in a study of blood T cell dynamics during melanoma immunotherapy. Time point meaning: pre-treatment baseline. Clones were read by immunoSEQ multiplex PCR, and TCRdb kept only the in-frame ones, dropping some. The sample includes 16,000 or so clones, approximately 81% of them seen just once. Here the sequenced sample was blood, taken from a patient treated with checkpoint blockade. Receptor source: a human donor with melanoma.

V is TRBV29-1 and J is TRBJ2-3; D is possibly TRBD2 (6 bases). CDR1 and CDR2 from the germline V gene are SQVTM and ANQGSEA. V was cut by 1 base and J by 2 bases, with 13 bases left in between. This CDR3 comprises 15 residues. CDR3: CSVEVPAGFTDTQYF. The CDR3 DNA sequence: TGCAGCGTTGAAGTCCCTGCGGGGTTCACAGATACGCAGTATTTT.

This clone was counted a few times. The chain recombines TRBV7-2 with TRBJ2-7, with D possibly TRBD1 on 5 matching bases. The V end was cut by 8 bases, the J end by 0 bases, with 11 bases between. CDR3 size: 13 residues. Germline V gives CDR1 SGHTA, CDR2 FQGNSA. The CDR3 coding sequence is TGTGCCAGCTCCCCAGGGCACTCCTACGAGCAGTACTTC. This codes for CASSPGHSYEQYF.

The CDR3 bases are TGTGCCACGAAAAGGAGACAGGGCGGGGGGATCACAGATACGCAGTATTTT. Amino acid sequence: CATKRRQGGGITDTQYF. This rearrangement joins TRBV7-9 to TRBJ2-3; a weak D match, TRBD2 (8 bases). Germline CDR1 reads SEHNR; CDR2 reads FQNEAQ (reference sequence). The CDR3 sequence is 17 residues long. Deletions cut 10 bases from V and 2 bases from J, with 25 bases between.

This clone was found once. The chain has TRBV7-3 and TRBJ1-6; D is unclear. CDR1 and CDR2 (germline): SGHTA, FQGTGA. The CDR3 spans 13 residues. V lost 5 bases and J lost 8, with 10 bases in between. The CDR3 nucleotides are TGTGCCAGCAGCCCGCAGATGGATTCACCCCTCCACTTT. It specifies CASSPQMDSPLHF.

The chain employs TRBV27 and TRBJ2-7; D gene ambiguous. The CDR3 has 14 amino acids. Deletions cut 1 base from V and 0 bases from J, with 7 bases between. Looked up from germline, CDR1 is MNHEY and CDR2 is SMNVEV (reference sequence). CDR3 loop: CASSLFRSSYEQYF. The CDR3 coding sequence is TGTGCCAGCAGTTTATTTAGGAGCTCCTACGAGCAGTACTTC.

The J gene is TRBJ1-5, the V gene TRBV6-1; TRBD1 aligns across 7 bases. The CDR3 sequence is 15 residues long. Germline V gene lookup returns CDR1 MNHNS and CDR2 SASEGT. V lost 6 bases and J lost 0; bases outside the gene matches: 5. In nucleotides, the CDR3 is TGTGCCAGCAGCCTCGACAGGGCTAGCAATCAGCCCCAGCATTTT. Translating it yields CASSLDRASNQPQHF.

The chain recombines TRBV6-4 with TRBJ2-3, with 9 bases aligning to TRBD2. Germline trimming cut 7 bases from V and 4 bases from J; bases unmatched to any gene: 6. Germline V CDR1 and CDR2: MRHNA, SNTAGT. CDR3 length equals 14 residues. Here the CDR3 DNA reads TGTGCCAGCAATTCAGCGGGGGGCTCAGATACGCAGTATTTT. Encoded protein: CASNSAGGSDTQYF.

The chain recombines TRBV2 with TRBJ2-1; D possibly corresponds to TRBD2 (5 bases). There are 11 residues in the CDR3. Germline V gene lookup returns CDR1 SNHLY and CDR2 FYNNEI. The germline V and J ends were trimmed by 9 bases and 9 bases, with 12 bases remaining between them. CDR3 protein: CASTLEGEQFF. The CDR3 coding sequence is TGTGCCAGTACTCTTGAGGGTGAGCAGTTCTTC.

The CDR3 region is CASSQDPGGPVVTQYF. The CDR3 coding sequence is TGCGCCAGCAGCCAAGATCCGGGGGGGCCGGTCGTTACGCAGTATTTT. The chain joins TRBV4-1 to TRBJ2-3; 8 bases align to TRBD2. There are 16 residues in the CDR3. Germline lookup yields CDR1 MGHRA and CDR2 YSYEKL. V dropped 0 bases and J dropped 8; count of bases not matched to a gene: 10.

The chain has TRBV21-1 and TRBJ2-7; the table's D call of TRBD1 was not tested on the DNA. TRBV21-1 is a pseudogene locus. The CDR3 loop spans 13 amino acids. CDR3 nucleotide sequence: TGTGCCAGCAACCCGACAGGGTGGCACGAGCAGTACTTC. Translating it yields CASNPTGWHEQYF.

Regarding this clone: The junction departs from germline at one end; a sequencing error may be responsible. The rearrangement links TRBV2 to TRBJ2-4, with 9 bases identical to TRBD1. CDR1 SNHLY and CDR2 FYNNEI come from the germline V gene. This CDR3 region has 14 residues. For the CDR3, the DNA is TGTGCCGGCAGAGCCGGGACAGGGAGTTACATTCAGTACTTC. Translated, it gives CAGRAGTGSYIQYF.

V is TRBV5-1 and J is TRBJ1-5; unclear D gene. The CDR3 consists of 15 residues. Germline V gene sequence: CDR1 SGHRS, CDR2 YFSETQ. Trimming left V 0 bases short and J 0 bases short, with 7 bases between. CDR3 residues: CASSLGGLSNQPQHF. For the CDR3, the DNA is TGCGCCAGCAGCTTGGGTGGCCTTAGCAATCAGCCCCAGCATTTT.

V gene TRBV5-4 combines with J gene TRBJ2-3, with D maybe TRBD1 (8 bases). V was trimmed by 4 bases and J by 5 bases, leaving 14 bases between them. CDR1 is SGHNT and CDR2 is YYREEE in the germline V gene (reference sequence). This CDR3 has 14 residues. The CDR3 DNA is TGTGCCAGCAGCGATACAGGGGGGGGAGATACGCAGTATTTT. Amino acid sequence: CASSDTGGGDTQYF.

This chain joins TRBV11-2 and TRBJ2-4; D gene unclear. Germline V CDR1 and CDR2: SGHAT, FQNNGV. The CDR3 spans 12 residues. The V end lost 0 bases, the J end lost 15 bases, and 12 bases lay between the germline ends. CDR3 loop: CASSLDLYSRYF. The CDR3 coding sequence is TGTGCCAGCAGCTTAGATCTGTATAGCAGGTACTTC.

There are a few counts of this clone. V and J are TRBV2 and TRBJ1-1; D perhaps matches TRBD1 (5 bases). Germline V gives CDR1 SNHLY, CDR2 FYNNEI. V lost 3 bases, J lost 7 bases, and 12 bases lay in between. The CDR3 contains 13 residues. The CDR3 region has the DNA TGTGCCAGCAGTGATGGGGGTACCATTGAAGCTTTCTTT. It is translated as CASSDGGTIEAFF.

The CDR3 protein is CARGGGASDTQYF. The CDR3 bases are TGTGCCCGTGGCGGGGGGGCGTCCGATACGCAGTATTTT. The chain uses TRBV7-9 and TRBJ2-3; 9 bases agree with TRBD2. CDR1 is SEHNR and CDR2 is FQNEAQ in the germline V gene (reference sequence). J lost 6 bases, V lost 11 bases, and 9 bases had no gene match. This CDR3 region has 13 residues.

The chain has TRBV7-9 and TRBJ1-3; a possible D gene is TRBD1 (6 bases). The CDR3 totals 15 residues. The germline V gene has CDR1 SEHNR and CDR2 FQNEAQ (reference sequence). V was shortened by 3 bases and J by 4 bases, with 13 bases between the two germline ends. In DNA form, the CDR3 reads TGTGCCAGCAGCTTGGCGGGGGGCGTCGGAAACACCATATATTTT. Protein product: CASSLAGGVGNTIYF.

V usage is TRBV4-1 and J usage is TRBJ2-5, with D possibly being TRBD1 (7 bases). Trimming removed 4 bases at V and 5 bases at J, with 17 bases between. Germline CDR1 and CDR2: MGHRA and YSYEKL. This CDR3 has 15 amino acids. This CDR3 is CASSRSPSGGETQYF. The CDR3 nucleotides are TGCGCCAGCAGCCGCAGCCCGTCAGGGGGGGAGACCCAGTACTTC.

The V and J genes are TRBV6-6 and TRBJ1-6, with D unclear. This CDR3 is built from 14 residues. Germline V lookup: CDR1 MNHNY, CDR2 SVGAGI (reference sequence). V lost 4 bases and J 8 bases, leaving 12 bases between the germline ends. Written as DNA, the CDR3 is TGTGCCAGCAGTTTACCGGGATCCTATTCACCCCTCCACTTT. Protein sequence: CASSLPGSYSPLHF.

V is TRBV6-4 and J is TRBJ2-2; possible D gene TRBD1, 6 bases. CDR1 and CDR2 (germline): MRHNA, SNTAGT. The CDR3 runs 14 residues. The V and J ends lost 2 bases and 3 bases respectively, with 7 bases between them. In nucleotides, the CDR3 is TGTGCCAGCAGTGACCAGGGGCACACCGGGGAGCTGTTTTTT. The encoded protein is CASSDQGHTGELFF.

The rearrangement uses TRBV5-1 and TRBJ2-3; the D is unclear. The CDR3 extends over 15 amino acids. V lost 8 bases and J lost 2, with 18 bases in between. Germline assignment: CDR1 SGHRS and CDR2 YFSETQ. CDR3 DNA: TGCGCCAGTACCCAGACCTTACCCGTCACAGATACGCAGTATTTT. Its translation is CASTQTLPVTDTQYF.

V is TRBV5-1 and J is TRBJ2-1; a weak D match, TRBD2 (6 bases). V was shortened by 0 bases and J by 0 bases, with 7 bases between the two germline ends. This CDR3 is built from 15 residues. CDR1 and CDR2 (germline): SGHRS, YFSETQ. The CDR3 region has the DNA TGCGCCAGCAGCTTGGCGACTAGCTCCTACAATGAGCAGTTCTTC. It is translated as CASSLATSSYNEQFF.